Listed below are T cell receptor beta chains from one sample, sequenced in a study of T cells after yellow fever vaccination. One entry per CDR3 protein results from TCRdb running MiXCR on the 5' RACE reads. The sample holds some 160,000 distinct CDR3 sequences, 9.3% seen once. This sample comprised CD8+ T cells sorted from PBMCs, obtained 45 days after the yellow fever booster vaccination. The origin of the receptors is a man between 18 and 29 years old who received the YFV17D yellow fever vaccine. The CDR3 runs from the conserved cysteine through the conserved F or W. The D gene is left open where the match is weak. The size field is filled for only some rows; it gives once, few, many or a size class.

>TRBD2|TRBV29-1|many|13|TRBJ2-5
CSSSGSNTETQYF
TGCAGCTCTAGCGGGTCCAACACGGAGACCCAGTACTTC
>TRBD2|TRBV6-2/TRBV6-3|few|19|TRBJ2-1
CASKLTSGARHSSYNEQFF
TGTGCCAGCAAACTAACTAGCGGGGCACGCCACAGCTCCTACAATGAGCAGTTCTTC
>.|TRBV9|many|15|TRBJ2-3
CASSVLAGGADTQYF
TGTGCCAGCAGCGTACTAGCCGGGGGAGCAGATACGCAGTATTTT
>.|TRBV20-1|.|15|TRBJ1-2
CSASDGGAQGYGYTF
TGCAGTGCTAGTGACGGGGGGGCGCAGGGCTATGGCTACACCTTC
>.|TRBV4-3|few|16|TRBJ1-5
CASSQERGGSNQPQHF
TGCGCCAGCAGCCAAGAAAGAGGTGGGAGCAATCAGCCCCAGCATTTT
>.|TRBV3-1|many|13|TRBJ2-7
CASSQAGVGEQYF
TGTGCCAGCAGCCAAGCGGGGGTAGGCGAGCAGTACTTC
>.|TRBV4-1|.|13|TRBJ1-2
CASSQVGNPGYTF
TGCGCCAGCAGCCAAGTGGGGAATCCTGGCTACACCTTC
>TRBD2|TRBV14|few|15|TRBJ2-5
CASSHATSGQETQYF
TGTGCCAGCAGCCACGCGACTAGCGGTCAAGAGACCCAGTACTTC
>TRBD1|TRBV27|.|15|TRBJ1-2
CASSSGTGVFYGYTF
TGTGCCAGCAGTTCCGGGACAGGGGTATTCTATGGCTACACCTTC
>TRBD1|TRBV5-1|.|19|TRBJ2-6
CASSLLRDRGRSGANVLTF
TGCGCCAGCAGCCTCCTCCGGGACAGGGGACGCTCTGGGGCCAACGTCCTGACTTTC
>.|TRBV5-5|.|16|TRBJ1-1
CASSLGYGTVNTEAFF
TGTGCCAGCAGCTTGGGGTACGGGACGGTGAACACTGAAGCTTTCTTT
>.|TRBV6-5|few|13|TRBJ2-1
CASSYGSDDEQFF
TGTGCCAGCAGTTACGGTAGTGACGATGAGCAGTTCTTC
>.|TRBV6-6|.|14|TRBJ1-5
CASSYSGFNQPQHF
TGTGCCAGCAGTTACTCGGGGTTCAATCAGCCCCAGCATTTT
>TRBD2|TRBV11-2|many|15|TRBJ2-3
CASSLAGGTTDTQYF
TGTGCCAGCAGCTTAGCGGGGGGGACCACAGATACGCAGTATTTT
>TRBD2|TRBV3-1|few|16|TRBJ2-1
CASSHIGGFFYNEQFF
TGTGCCAGCAGCCACATCGGGGGGTTTTTCTACAATGAGCAGTTCTTC
>.|TRBV11-2|many|13|TRBJ1-1
CASSTKGITEAFF
TGTGCCAGCAGCACAAAGGGAATCACTGAAGCTTTCTTT
>TRBD1|TRBV27|many|15|TRBJ2-5
CASSPLQGAQETQYF
TGTGCCAGCAGTCCTCTACAGGGGGCCCAAGAGACCCAGTACTTC
>.|TRBV6-2/TRBV6-3|.|12|TRBJ1-2
CASSYPQPGYTF
TGTGCCAGCAGTTATCCCCAACCTGGCTACACCTTC
>TRBD1|TRBV4-1|.|14|TRBJ1-5
CASSRGTANQPQHF
TGCGCCAGCAGCCGCGGGACAGCCAATCAGCCCCAGCATTTT
>TRBD1|TRBV6-2/TRBV6-3|.|15|TRBJ2-1
CASSSDRGRIDEQFF
TGTGCCAGCAGCTCAGACAGGGGGCGAATCGATGAGCAGTTCTTC
>TRBD1|TRBV28|.|16|TRBJ2-5
CASSLGTGVVVETQYF
TGTGCCAGCAGTTTAGGGACAGGGGTAGTGGTAGAGACCCAGTACTTC
>TRBD1|TRBV6-5|.|17|TRBJ2-7
CASSYSAETGGSYEQYF
TGTGCCAGCAGTTACTCTGCGGAAACAGGGGGCTCCTACGAGCAGTACTTC
>TRBD2|TRBV7-2|.|16|TRBJ2-3
CASSLGAGGLTDTQYF
TGTGCCAGCAGCTTAGGAGCGGGGGGGCTCACAGATACGCAGTATTTT
>TRBD1|TRBV7-3|.|15|TRBJ2-5
CASSEPGQGMETQYF
TGTGCCAGCAGCGAACCGGGACAGGGGATGGAGACCCAGTACTTC
>.|TRBV4-2|few|15|TRBJ1-1
CASSQAADWGTEAFF
TGTGCCAGCAGCCAAGCGGCGGATTGGGGGACTGAAGCTTTCTTT
>.|TRBV15|few|13|TRBJ1-5
CATSMASNQPQHF
TGTGCCACCAGCATGGCGAGCAATCAGCCCCAGCATTTT
>TRBD2|TRBV5-1|few|16|TRBJ2-3
CASSLGAGAGGDTQYF
TGCGCCAGCAGCTTGGGGGCCGGAGCGGGGGGTGATACGCAGTATTTT
>TRBD1|TRBV3-1|few|14|TRBJ2-3
CASSRGQGTDTQYF
TGTGCCAGCAGCCGGGGACAGGGCACAGATACGCAGTATTTT
>.|TRBV12-3/TRBV12-4|few|11|TRBJ1-2
CASSKTGTYTF
TGTGCCAGCTCTAAGACGGGGACCTACACCTTC
>.|TRBV12-3/TRBV12-4|.|15|TRBJ2-2
CASSFLGQSTGELFF
TGTGCCAGCAGTTTCCTCGGTCAGAGCACCGGGGAGCTGTTTTTT
>.|TRBV5-5|.|14|TRBJ2-5
CASSQVRELETQYF
TGTGCCAGCAGTCAGGTCAGGGAGTTGGAGACCCAGTACTTC
>.|TRBV7-2|.|14|TRBJ1-2
CASNPLGDNYGYTF
TGTGCCAGCAACCCATTGGGGGATAACTATGGCTACACCTTC
>TRBD1|TRBV6-2/TRBV6-3|many|20|TRBJ1-5
CASRTDRAGRDGVSNQPQHF
TGTGCCAGCAGGACCGACAGGGCAGGAAGGGACGGGGTCAGCAATCAGCCCCAGCATTTT
>.|TRBV12-3/TRBV12-4|many|12|TRBJ2-5
CASTVGGETQYF
TGTGCCAGCACCGTCGGGGGAGAGACCCAGTACTTC
>TRBD2|TRBV7-2|few|21|TRBJ2-3
CASSLAPPGGGPSLVTDTQYF
TGTGCCAGCAGCTTAGCGCCCCCCGGGGGGGGGCCTTCGTTGGTCACAGATACGCAGTATTTT
>TRBD2|TRBV5-4|many|14|TRBJ2-3
CASSWTSGTDTQYF
TGTGCCAGCAGCTGGACTAGCGGCACAGATACGCAGTATTTT
>TRBD1|TRBV5-1|.|13|TRBJ1-2
CASSPGQERGYTF
TGCGCCAGCAGCCCCGGACAGGAGCGGGGCTACACCTTC
>.|TRBV7-6|.|13|TRBJ2-5
CASSGRLAETQYF
TGTGCCAGCAGCGGCCGCCTAGCGGAGACCCAGTACTTC
>.|TRBV12-3/TRBV12-4|few|13|TRBJ1-5
CASRLGGNQPQHF
TGTGCCAGCAGGTTGGGCGGCAATCAGCCCCAGCATTTT
>TRBD1|TRBV20-1|few|15|TRBJ2-1
CSAREGQGGWYEQFF
TGCAGTGCTAGGGAAGGACAGGGGGGTTGGTATGAGCAGTTCTTC
>TRBD1|TRBV7-6|.|16|TRBJ1-1
CASSLFGGQTNTEAFF
TGTGCCAGCAGCTTATTCGGGGGACAGACGAACACTGAAGCTTTCTTT